Below, 22 T cell receptor beta chains from the same sample are listed, as sequenced in a study of cytomegalovirus exposure and HLA in healthy donors. The protocol was immunoSEQ multiplex PCR, while the TCRdb copy is restricted to in-frame clones and leaves out a portion. Altogether roughly 180,000 clones are present, around 86% being singletons, with the ten largest covering roughly 7%. The sample consisted of PBMCs. The receptors were sampled from a man younger than 40 in good health and CMV-seropositive.

This clone was seen only once. CDR3 in amino acids: CAWTQGRGQETQYF. The CDR3 DNA reads TGTGCCTGGACCCAGGGAAGGGGGCAAGAGACCCAGTACTTC. This chain uses TRBV30 with TRBJ2-5, with a tentative D call TRBD1 (6 bases). Germline V CDR1 and CDR2: GTSNPN, SVGIG (reference sequence). This CDR3 region has 14 residues. Trimming removed 4 bases from V and 2 bases from J, with 14 bases in between.

The chain links TRBV9 to TRBJ2-7, with 8 bases that match TRBD1. Germline assignment: CDR1 SGDLS and CDR2 YYNGEE. The CDR3 totals 15 residues. V trimming: 1 base; J trimming: 3 bases; junction bases outside the gene matches: 6. Written as DNA, the CDR3 is TGTGCCAGCAGCGTACGTCCCGGGACAGGCTACGAGCAGTACTTC. This codes for CASSVRPGTGYEQYF.

The sample holds one count of this clone. This sequence joins TRBV9 and TRBJ1-2, with D possibly matching TRBD1 (5 bases). The CDR3 runs to 14 residues. Germline V gene sequence: CDR1 SGDLS, CDR2 YYNGEE. The germline V and J ends were trimmed by 4 bases and 8 bases, with 18 bases remaining between them. CDR3 region: CASSPTLPRTGYTF. CDR3 DNA: TGTGCCAGCAGCCCAACCTTGCCCCGGACAGGCTACACCTTC.

The rearrangement uses TRBV6-5 and TRBJ1-1; D is unresolved. Germline loops: CDR1 MNHEY, CDR2 SVGAGI. V lost 6 bases, J lost 0 bases, and 11 bases lay in between. The CDR3 is 14 residues long. CDR3 sequence: CASSLARMNTEAFF. The DNA for the CDR3 is TGTGCCAGCAGCCTTGCCAGGATGAACACTGAAGCTTTCTTT.

The rearrangement uses TRBV2 and TRBJ1-6, with a weak D call TRBD1 (5 bases). The CDR3 sequence is 15 residues long. CDR1 SNHLY and CDR2 FYNNEI come from the germline V gene. V gave up 7 bases and J gave up 7 bases, with 17 bases separating them. Here the CDR3 reads CASTAGSIGNSPLHF. The CDR3 bases are TGTGCCAGCACCGCAGGGTCCATTGGGAATTCACCCCTCCACTTT.

V and J are TRBV29-1 and TRBJ1-6; 8 nucleotides agree with TRBD1. The CDR3 length is 13 residues. Trimming at V came to 7 bases and at J to 7 bases, leaving 6 bases not matched to a gene. Germline values: CDR1 SQVTM, CDR2 ANQGSEA. CDR3 bases: TGCAGCGCCGGGACAGGAGGAAATTCACCCCTCCACTTT. Translated: CSAGTGGNSPLHF.

This sequence joins TRBV6-5 and TRBJ2-4, with D perhaps TRBD1 or TRBD2 (5 bases each). This CDR3 region has 16 residues. Germline V gene lookup returns CDR1 MNHEY and CDR2 SVGAGI. Trimming removed 0 bases at V and 1 base at J, with 10 bases between. CDR3 protein: CASSYSGRSAKNIQYF. CDR3 nucleotide sequence: TGTGCCAGCAGTTACTCGGGACGTTCCGCCAAAAACATTCAGTACTTC.

The rearrangement uses TRBV19 and TRBJ1-2, with D uncertain. The germline V gene has CDR1 LNHDA and CDR2 SQIVND (reference sequence). Between the trimmed V and J ends, which lost 1 base and 7 bases, there was a span of 7 bases. This CDR3 comprises 12 residues. The chain's CDR3 is CASSIAGSGYTF. The CDR3 DNA reads TGTGCCAGTAGTATAGCGGGCTCTGGCTACACCTTC.

The J gene is TRBJ1-6, the V gene TRBV7-9; D is undetermined. Germline V gene lookup returns CDR1 SEHNR and CDR2 FQNEAQ (reference sequence). Trimming cost V 1 base and J 10 bases, with 11 bases left between them. The CDR3 loop spans 14 amino acids. As DNA, the CDR3 is TGTGCCAGCAGCTTAGTGTCAGCCCGATCACCCCTCCACTTT. Its translation is CASSLVSARSPLHF.

This rearrangement joins TRBV7-3 to TRBJ2-5; 9 nucleotides align to TRBD2. The junction had 5 bases not matched to a gene; V was cut back by 2 bases and J by 7 bases. This CDR3 has 14 residues. Per the germline V gene, CDR1 is SGHTA and CDR2 is FQGTGA. This CDR3 reads CASSLAGGPSTQYF. As DNA, the CDR3 is TGTGCCAGCAGCTTAGCGGGAGGGCCGTCGACCCAGTACTTC.

This clone was detected only once. V gene TRBV5-1 combines with J gene TRBJ2-5; D might be TRBD2 (5 bases). The CDR3 length is 12 residues. CDR1 and CDR2 from the germline V gene are SGHRS and YFSETQ. The CDR3 nucleotides read TGCGCTTCGGGCGGGTACCAAGAGACCCAGTACTTC. Translated, it gives CASGGYQETQYF.

The J gene is TRBJ2-7, the V gene TRBV4-1; D is unclear. The V end lost 0 bases, the J end lost 3 bases, and 9 bases lay between the germline ends. The CDR3 contains 14 residues. CDR1 is MGHRA and CDR2 is YSYEKL in the germline V gene. CDR3 in DNA: TGCGCCAGCAGCCAAGAAGCCGGATACTACGAGCAGTACTTC. This gives the protein CASSQEAGYYEQYF.

The chain has TRBV27 and TRBJ2-5, with D tentatively TRBD1 or TRBD2 (6 bases each). The germline gives CDR1 MNHEY, CDR2 SMNVEV (reference sequence). This CDR3 is 17 amino acids long. V was cut by 6 bases and J by 2 bases, with 22 bases left in between. The CDR3 spells CASRHLGWGANQETQYF. CDR3 coding DNA: TGTGCCAGCAGACACCTCGGATGGGGGGCTAATCAAGAGACCCAGTACTTC.

This clone was recorded only once. The rearrangement links TRBV5-1 to TRBJ2-4; tentative D call: TRBD2 (6 bases). CDR1 is SGHRS and CDR2 is YFSETQ in the germline V gene. CDR3 length: 19 residues. V gave up 0 bases and J gave up 0 bases, with 19 bases separating them. CDR3 sequence (DNA): TGCGCCAGCAGCTTGGGAGCTAGCGATTGGACGGCAGCCAAAAACATTCAGTACTTC. It is translated as CASSLGASDWTAAKNIQYF.

The sample holds a few counts of this clone. This chain connects TRBV27 to TRBJ1-2; D ambiguous. The CDR3 has 17 amino acids. Deletions cut 2 bases from V and 4 bases from J, with 20 bases between. CDR1 and CDR2 (germline): MNHEY, SMNVEV (reference sequence). CDR3 sequence: CASSLNPLNSGSYGYTF. The CDR3 DNA sequence: TGTGCCAGCAGTTTAAACCCGTTGAATTCAGGTAGCTATGGCTACACCTTC.

The rearrangement links TRBV6-6 to TRBJ2-5; D gene uncertain. Trimming pared 6 bases from V and 5 bases from J, leaving 19 bases between. The CDR3 contains 15 residues. CDR1 is MNHNY, CDR2 SVGAGI, per germline (reference sequence). CDR3 amino acids: CASRSRTPLGETQYF. CDR3 DNA: TGTGCCAGCAGAAGCAGGACGCCGCTGGGGGAGACCCAGTACTTC.

The J gene is TRBJ1-1, the V gene TRBV11-3; D unresolved. V lost 0 bases and J 4 bases, leaving 6 bases between the germline ends. The CDR3 extends over 13 amino acids. Germline V gene lookup returns CDR1 SGHNT and CDR2 YENEEA. The CDR3 here is CASSLERGTEAFF. CDR3 nucleotides: TGTGCCAGCAGCTTAGAGCGGGGCACTGAAGCTTTCTTT.

The rearrangement uses TRBV10-3 and TRBJ1-2; D call uncertain. Trimming cost V 0 bases and J 5 bases, with 7 bases left between them. The CDR3 loop spans 13 amino acids. Germline V gives CDR1 ENHRY, CDR2 SYGVKD. This chain's CDR3 is CAISESVAYGYTF. CDR3 nucleotides: TGTGCCATCAGTGAGTCGGTGGCTTATGGCTACACCTTC.

This chain connects TRBV9 to TRBJ1-1; 8 nucleotides line up with TRBD1. J lost 1 base, V lost 0 bases, and 11 bases had no gene match. CDR3 length: 18 residues. The germline CDR1 and CDR2 sequences are SGDLS and YYNGEE. As DNA, the CDR3 is TGTGCCAGCAGCGTAGATCCAGGGTTTGGGACAGGGAACACTGAAGCTTTCTTT. It codes for CASSVDPGFGTGNTEAFF.

Points on this clone: One end of the junction does not line up with germline, which may come from a read error. The rearrangement links TRBV11-2 to TRBJ2-3; D is unclear. CDR3 length: 9 residues. The germline gives CDR1 SGHAT, CDR2 FQNNGV. CDR3 DNA sequence: TGTGCCAGCAGCCGCTTGTCCGGTTTT. As protein: CASSRLSGF.

This chain connects TRBV9 to TRBJ2-3; perhaps D is TRBD1 or TRBD2 (5 bases each). Germline V gives CDR1 SGDLS, CDR2 YYNGEE. The CDR3 has 14 amino acids. The V end was cut by 4 bases, the J end by 3 bases, with 12 bases between. The CDR3 protein is CASSPPEGTDTQYF. The CDR3 coding sequence is TGTGCCAGCAGCCCCCCCGAGGGGACAGATACGCAGTATTTT.

The chain uses TRBV7-3 and TRBJ2-5; 10 nucleotides match TRBD1. The CDR3 covers 15 residues. J was trimmed by 2 bases and V by 1 base; bases with no gene match: 1. Per the germline V gene, CDR1 is SGHTA and CDR2 is FQGTGA. Written as DNA, the CDR3 is TGTGCCAGCAGCTTAAGGGACAGGGGTCAAGAGACCCAGTACTTC. Its translation: CASSLRDRGQETQYF. Looking up the rest from reference TRBV7-3 and TRBJ2-5 gives the full variable domain: GAGVSQTPSNKVTEKGKYVELRCDPISGHTALYWYRQSLGQGPEFLIYFQGTGAADDSGLPNDRFFAVRPEGSVSTLKIQRTERGDSAVYLCASSLRDRGQETQYFGPGTRLLVL.